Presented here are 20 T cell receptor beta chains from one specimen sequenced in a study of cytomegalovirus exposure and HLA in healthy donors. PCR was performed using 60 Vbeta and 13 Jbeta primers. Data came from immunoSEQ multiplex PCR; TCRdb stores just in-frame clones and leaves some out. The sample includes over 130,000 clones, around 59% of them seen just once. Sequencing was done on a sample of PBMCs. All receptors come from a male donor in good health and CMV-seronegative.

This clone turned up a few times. This chain's CDR3 is CASSYYHSLGQLFYEQYF. Here the CDR3 DNA reads TGTGCCAGCAGTTACTACCACTCCCTGGGACAGTTGTTCTACGAGCAGTACTTC. The V and J genes are TRBV6-7 and TRBJ2-7; 7 bases fit TRBD1. TRBV6-7 is treated as an ORF (open reading frame) with a function not yet certain. Unmatched junction bases numbered 15, after V lost 1 base and J lost 3 bases. This CDR3 has 18 amino acids.

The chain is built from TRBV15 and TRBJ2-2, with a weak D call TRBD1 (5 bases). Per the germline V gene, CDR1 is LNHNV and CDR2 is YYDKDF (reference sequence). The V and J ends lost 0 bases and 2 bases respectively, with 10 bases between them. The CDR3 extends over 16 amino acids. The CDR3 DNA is TGTGCCACCAGCAGAGATAGGACACCAAACACCGGGGAGCTGTTTTTT. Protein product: CATSRDRTPNTGELFF.

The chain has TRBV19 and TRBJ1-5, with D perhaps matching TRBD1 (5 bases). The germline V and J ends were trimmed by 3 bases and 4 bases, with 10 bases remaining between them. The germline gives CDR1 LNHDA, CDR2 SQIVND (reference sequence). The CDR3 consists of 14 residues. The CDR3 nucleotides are TGTGCCAGTAGTATTTCAGGGATGAATCAGCCCCAGCATTTT. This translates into CASSISGMNQPQHF.

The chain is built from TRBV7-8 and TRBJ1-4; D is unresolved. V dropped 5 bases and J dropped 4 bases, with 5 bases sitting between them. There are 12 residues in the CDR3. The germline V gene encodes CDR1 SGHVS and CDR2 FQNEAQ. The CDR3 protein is CASSPDNEKLFF. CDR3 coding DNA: TGTGCCAGCAGCCCAGATAATGAAAAACTGTTTTTT.

CDR3 sequence: CATSNGGGQGLAGELFF. The CDR3 DNA reads as TGTGCCACCAGCAACGGCGGGGGACAGGGATTGGCCGGGGAGCTGTTTTTT. The chain carries TRBV15 and TRBJ2-2, with TRBD1 matching over 9 bases. This CDR3 contains 17 residues. Per the germline V gene, CDR1 is LNHNV and CDR2 is YYDKDF (reference sequence). The V and J ends lost 4 bases and 6 bases, in that order; junction bases with no gene match: 12.

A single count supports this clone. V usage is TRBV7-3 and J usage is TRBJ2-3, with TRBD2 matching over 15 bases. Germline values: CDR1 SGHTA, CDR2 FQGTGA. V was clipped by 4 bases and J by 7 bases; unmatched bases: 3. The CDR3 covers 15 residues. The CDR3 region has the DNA TGTGCCAGCAGCTGGACTAGCGGGGGGGCAAATACGCAGTATTTT. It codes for CASSWTSGGANTQYF.

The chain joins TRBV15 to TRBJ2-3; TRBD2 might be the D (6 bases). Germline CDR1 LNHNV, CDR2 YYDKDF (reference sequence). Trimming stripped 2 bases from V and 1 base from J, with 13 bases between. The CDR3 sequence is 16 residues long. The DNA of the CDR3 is TGTGCCACCAGCAGAAAAACCTCGGGGGGCACAGATACGCAGTATTTT. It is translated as CATSRKTSGGTDTQYF.

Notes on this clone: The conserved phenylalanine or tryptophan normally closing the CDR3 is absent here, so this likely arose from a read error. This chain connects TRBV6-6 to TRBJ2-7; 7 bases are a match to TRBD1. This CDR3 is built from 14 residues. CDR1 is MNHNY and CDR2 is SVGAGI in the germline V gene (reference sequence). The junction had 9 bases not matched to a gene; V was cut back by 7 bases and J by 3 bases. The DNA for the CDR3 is TGTGCCAGCACTTCTCTACAGGGGTACTACGAGCAGTACCTC. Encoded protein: CASTSLQGYYEQYL.

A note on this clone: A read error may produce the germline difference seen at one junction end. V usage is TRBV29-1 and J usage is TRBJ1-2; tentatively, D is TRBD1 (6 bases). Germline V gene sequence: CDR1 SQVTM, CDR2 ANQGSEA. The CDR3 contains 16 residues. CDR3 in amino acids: CSLETYGQGSAYGYTF. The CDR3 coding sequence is TGCAGCCTTGAAACCTACGGTCAGGGGTCGGCCTATGGCTACACCTTC.

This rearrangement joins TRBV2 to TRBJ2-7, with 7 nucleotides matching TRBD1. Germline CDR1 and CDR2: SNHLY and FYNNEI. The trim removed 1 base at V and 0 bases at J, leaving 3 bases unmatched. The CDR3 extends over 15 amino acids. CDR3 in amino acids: CASSEGSGGSYEQYF. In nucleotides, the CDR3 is TGTGCCAGCAGTGAAGGTTCAGGGGGCTCCTACGAGCAGTACTTC.

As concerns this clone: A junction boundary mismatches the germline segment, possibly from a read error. The CDR3 nucleotides are TGTGCCAGTAGTATGGAAGGAGGAGCCCCCCTAGAAAACTTC. This sequence encodes CASSMEGGAPLENF. The rearrangement links TRBV19 to TRBJ1-2; D not certain. The CDR3 sequence is 14 residues long. Germline CDR1 is LNHDA and CDR2 is SQIVND (reference sequence).

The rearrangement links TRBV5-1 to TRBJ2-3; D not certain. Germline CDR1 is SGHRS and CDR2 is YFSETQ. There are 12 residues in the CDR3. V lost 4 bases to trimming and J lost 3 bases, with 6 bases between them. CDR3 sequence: CASSPPTDTQYF. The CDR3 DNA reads TGCGCCAGCAGCCCCCCTACAGATACGCAGTATTTT.

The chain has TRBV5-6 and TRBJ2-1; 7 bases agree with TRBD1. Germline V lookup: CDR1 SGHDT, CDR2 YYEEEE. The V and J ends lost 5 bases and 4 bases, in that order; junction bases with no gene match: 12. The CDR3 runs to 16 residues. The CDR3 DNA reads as TGTGCCAGCAGTTCAACAGGGGCATCCGATTACAATGAGCAGTTCTTC. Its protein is CASSSTGASDYNEQFF.

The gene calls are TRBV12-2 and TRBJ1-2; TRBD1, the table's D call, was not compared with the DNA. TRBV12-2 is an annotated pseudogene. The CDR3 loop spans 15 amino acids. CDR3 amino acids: CASRLPDSGNYGYTF. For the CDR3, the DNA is TGTGCAAGTCGCTTACCGGACAGTGGTAACTATGGCTACACCTTC.

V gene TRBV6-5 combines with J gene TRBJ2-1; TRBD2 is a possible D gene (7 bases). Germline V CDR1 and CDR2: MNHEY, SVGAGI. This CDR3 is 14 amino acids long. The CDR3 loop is CATRGGALVNEQFF. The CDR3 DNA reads TGTGCTACCCGAGGGGGGGCCTTGGTGAATGAGCAGTTCTTC.

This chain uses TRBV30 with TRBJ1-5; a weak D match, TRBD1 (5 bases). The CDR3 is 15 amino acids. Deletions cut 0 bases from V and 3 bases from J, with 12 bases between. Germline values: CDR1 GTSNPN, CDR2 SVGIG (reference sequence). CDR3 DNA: TGTGCCTGGAGTGTTGCAGGGCGAAACAATCAGCCCCAGCATTTT. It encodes CAWSVAGRNNQPQHF.

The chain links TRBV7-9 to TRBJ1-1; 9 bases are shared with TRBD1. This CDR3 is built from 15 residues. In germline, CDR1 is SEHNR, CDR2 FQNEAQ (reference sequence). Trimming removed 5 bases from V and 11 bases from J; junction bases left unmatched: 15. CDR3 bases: TGTGCCAGCAGCCTCTCGTCACAGGGGGCCGGGAGGGCTTTCTTT. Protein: CASSLSSQGAGRAFF.

The CDR3 sequence is CASSLLGREKTQYF. Here the CDR3 DNA reads TGTGCCAGCAGTTTATTGGGCAGGGAAAAGACCCAGTACTTC. This chain uses TRBV27 with TRBJ2-5, with a possible D match to TRBD1 (5 bases). Germline-derived CDR1 and CDR2 are MNHEY and SMNVEV (reference sequence). Trimming stripped 1 base from V and 6 bases from J, with 12 bases between. The CDR3 extends over 14 amino acids.

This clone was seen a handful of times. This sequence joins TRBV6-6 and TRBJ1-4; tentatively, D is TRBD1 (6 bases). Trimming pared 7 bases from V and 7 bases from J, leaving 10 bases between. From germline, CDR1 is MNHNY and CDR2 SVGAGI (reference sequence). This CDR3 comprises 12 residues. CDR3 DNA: TGTGCCAGCAAGGGGGAACGTGAAAAACTGTTTTTT. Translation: CASKGEREKLFF.

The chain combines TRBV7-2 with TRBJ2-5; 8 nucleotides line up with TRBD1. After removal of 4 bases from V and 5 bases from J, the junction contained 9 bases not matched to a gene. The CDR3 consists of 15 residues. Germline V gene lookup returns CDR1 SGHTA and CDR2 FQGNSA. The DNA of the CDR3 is TGTGCCAGCAGCTCCAGGGACAGGCCCAGGGAGACCCAGTACTTC. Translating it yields CASSSRDRPRETQYF. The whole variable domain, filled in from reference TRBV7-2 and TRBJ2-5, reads GAGVSQSPSNKVTEKGKDVELRCDPISGHTALYWYRQSLGQGLEFLIYFQGNSAPDKSGLPSDRFSAERTGGSVSTLTIQRTQQEDSAVYLCASSSRDRPRETQYFGPGTRLLVL.